Shown below are 29 T cell receptor beta chains from a single sample sequenced in a study of tumor-infiltrating lymphocytes in primary liver carcinoma. The authors made TCR beta cDNA from 450 to 600 ng total RNA with a constant-region primer. Three-round nested multiplex PCR performed with slightly modified ARM-PCR produced the TCR beta libraries. TRBV1-TRBV30 forward primers and a C-beta reverse primer were used in the first two PCR rounds, which each ran for around 10 cycles. TCRdb analysed the multiplex PCR reads with MiXCR anew, one entry per CDR3 protein. The sample consists of about 84,000 distinct CDR3 sequences, 60% to 75% of them appearing once. Unsorted bulk tissue, about 19-31 mg of it, served as the source for co-extraction of RNA and DNA. Sequenced input: liver tumor tissue from sampling region 1. Regarding subset: tumor region T1, superior pole. The receptors here all came from a man aged 40-50 years with primary liver carcinoma and hepatitis B virus infection.

This clonotype was counted once. The rearrangement links TRBV29-1 to TRBJ1-4, with D perhaps TRBD1 (6 bases). V was shortened by 3 bases and J by 8 bases, with 16 bases between the two germline ends. CDR3 length: 14 residues. The germline V gene encodes CDR1 SQVTM and CDR2 ANQGSEA. The CDR3 DNA is TGCAGCGTTGAGGGGACAAGGGATAGCGAAAAACTGTTTTTT. Translation gives CSVEGTRDSEKLFF. The full variable domain, completed using reference TRBV29-1 and TRBJ1-4, is SAVISQKPSRDICQRGTSLTIQCQVDSQVTMMFWYRQQPGQSLTLIATANQGSEATYESGFVIDKFPISRPNLTFSTLTVSNMSPEDSSIYLCSVEGTRDSEKLFFGSGTQLSVL.

This clonotype was recorded a few times. This sequence joins TRBV10-3 and TRBJ2-5; possible D gene TRBD2, 5 bases. Looked up from germline, CDR1 is ENHRY and CDR2 is SYGVKD. The CDR3 loop spans 11 amino acids. V was clipped by 6 bases and J by 11 bases, with 13 bases between them. CDR3 sequence (DNA): TGTGCCATCAGGGAGGCAGAGAGTCAGTACTTC. As protein: CAIREAESQYF.

Points on this clonotype: Since the CDR3 does not end with the conserved phenylalanine or tryptophan, this likely comes from a read error. This chain joins TRBV28 and TRBJ1-1; D gene ambiguous. This CDR3 spans 15 amino acids. CDR1 and CDR2 (germline): MDHEN, SYDVKM. CDR3 DNA sequence: TGTGTCAGCAGTTTACATGGATCTGCGAACACTGAAGCTTTCTCT. Its translation is CVSSLHGSANTEAFS.

In this sample, this clonotype turned up a few times. The junction does not match germline at one end; this may be a read error. The chain joins TRBV6-5 to TRBJ2-1, with no clear D. The CDR3 contains 13 residues. Germline CDR1 MNHEY, CDR2 SVGAGI. Written as DNA, the CDR3 is TGTGCCAGCAGCTGGACGAGTAACAATGGGCAGTTCTTC. It specifies CASSWTSNNGQFF.

The table lists this clonotype with a count of one. V and J are TRBV7-2 and TRBJ2-7; 12 nucleotides line up with TRBD2. The V gene end was trimmed by 1 base and the J gene end by 8 bases; junction bases not matched to a gene: 6. Germline-derived CDR1 and CDR2 are SGHTA and FQGNSA. The CDR3 runs to 15 residues. CDR3 region: CASSLDGTSGYKQYF. In nucleotides, the CDR3 is TGTGCCAGCAGCTTAGACGGGACTAGCGGGTACAAGCAGTACTTC.

On this clonotype itself: One end of the junction fails to match germline, which may point to a read error. The V call is TRBV5-6, the J call TRBJ1-1; D remains ambiguous. Looked up from germline, CDR1 is SGHDT and CDR2 is YYEEEE. The CDR3 contains 15 residues. This chain's CDR3 is CAGRLFNGRNTEAFF. The CDR3 DNA is TGTGCCGGCAGATTGTTCAACGGGAGAAACACTGAAGCTTTCTTT.

Concerning this clonotype itself: Lacking the conserved final phenylalanine or tryptophan, this CDR3 likely reflects a read error. J is TRBJ1-1 and V is TRBV4-1; D is ambiguous. V was clipped by 7 bases and J by 0 bases, with 12 bases between them. The germline V gene has CDR1 MGHRA and CDR2 YSYEKL. The CDR3 is made up of 14 amino acids. The CDR3 loop is CASTISGMNTEAFS. The DNA of the CDR3 is TGCGCCAGCACCATAAGTGGTATGAACACTGAAGCTTTCTCT.

The chain couples TRBV18 to TRBJ2-5; TRBD2 might be the D (5 bases). The CDR3 covers 14 residues. CDR1 is KGHSH and CDR2 is LQKENI in the germline V gene. Deletions cut 11 bases from V and 1 base from J, with 17 bases between. The CDR3 DNA sequence: TGTGCCGCGTCCGCGGTGAGGGTCCAAGAGACCCAGTACTTC. Residues: CAASAVRVQETQYF. The full variable domain, rest sourced from reference TRBV18 and TRBJ2-5, is NAGVMQNPRHLVRRRGQEARLRCSPMKGHSHVYWYRQLPEEGLKFMVYLQKENIIDESGMPKERFSAEFPKEGPSILRIQQVVRGDSAAYFCAASAVRVQETQYFGPGTRLLVL.

V gene TRBV11-2 combines with J gene TRBJ2-3; TRBD1 aligns across 7 bases. This CDR3 has 17 residues. The germline V gene encodes CDR1 SGHAT and CDR2 FQNNGV. V was pared by 0 bases and J by 7 bases, with 13 bases of the junction left unmatched. CDR3 in amino acids: CASSLDLGTETSNTQYF. For the CDR3, the DNA is TGTGCCAGCAGCTTAGATCTTGGGACAGAGACAAGCAATACGCAGTATTTT.

Details on this clonotype: A read error is likely, as this CDR3 ends without the conserved phenylalanine or tryptophan. V and J are TRBV11-2 and TRBJ1-1, with D unresolved. This CDR3 region has 13 residues. Germline CDR1 SGHAT, CDR2 FQNNGV. CDR3 DNA: TGTGCCACCAGCTTACTGTTTGGCTCGGGGGCTTTCATT. This sequence encodes CATSLLFGSGAFI.

This clonotype showed up many times. The genes are TRBV5-1 and TRBJ1-6, with D tentatively TRBD1 (5 bases). The germline V and J ends were trimmed by 4 bases and 9 bases, with 17 bases remaining between them. Germline V gene data show CDR1 as SGHRS and CDR2 as YFSETQ. The CDR3 totals 15 residues. In DNA form, the CDR3 reads TGCGCCAGCAGCCCCCAGGCCAGGGCGGGTTCACCCCTCCACTTT. Translated, it gives CASSPQARAGSPLHF.

As to this clonotype: The junction departs from the called germline gene at one end, perhaps through a read error. The rearrangement links TRBV10-3 to TRBJ1-5, with no clear D. Germline lookup yields CDR1 ENHRY and CDR2 SYGVKD. CDR3 length equals 14 residues. The CDR3 protein is CAISEGPSNQPRHF. The DNA for the CDR3 is TGTGCCATTAGTGAAGGGCCGAGCAATCAGCCCCGGCATTTT.

On this clonotype: Since a much larger clone is just one base distant, this may be a read error. This chain connects TRBV18 to TRBJ2-7; D possibly corresponds to TRBD2 (6 bases). Germline CDR1 and CDR2: KGHSH and LQKENI. The CDR3 is 16 residues long. The CDR3 coding sequence is TGTGCCGGCTCACCGAAGAATAGCGGTAACTCCTACGAGCAGTACTTC. Translation: CAGSPKNSGNSYEQYF.

Comments on this clonotype: Relative to the germline gene, one junction end is altered; a read error may explain this. This chain joins TRBV11-2 and TRBJ2-7; TRBD2 matches at 11 bases. CDR1 and CDR2 (germline): SGHAT, FQNNGV. The CDR3 length is 17 residues. The CDR3 region is CAGSLGLGTSGTYEQYF. The CDR3 DNA is TGCGCCGGCAGCTTAGGACTAGGGACTAGCGGTACCTATGAGCAGTACTTC.

This clonotype has a count of ten or more. This chain connects TRBV10-3 to TRBJ2-3; TRBD2 matches at 14 bases. The J segment lost 5 bases and the V segment lost 11 bases, leaving 6 bases of the junction unmatched. The CDR3 totals 14 residues. CDR1 and CDR2 (germline): ENHRY, SYGVKD. The CDR3 reads CASGLAGAIDTQYF. CDR3 nucleotides: TGTGCCTCGGGACTAGCGGGAGCAATAGATACGCAGTATTTT.

The genes are TRBV6-2 or TRBV6-3 and TRBJ2-1, with D unresolved. Germline V gene lookup returns CDR1 MNHEY and CDR2 SVGEGT. Trimming pared 4 bases from V and 7 bases from J, leaving 14 bases between. The CDR3 consists of 14 residues. CDR3 loop: CASSSRTTMNEQFF. The CDR3 DNA reads TGTGCCAGCAGTTCCAGGACGACAATGAATGAGCAGTTCTTC.

Ten or more counts support this clonotype. V usage is TRBV28 and J usage is TRBJ1-1, with no clear D. CDR3 length equals 11 residues. Between the trimmed V and J ends, which lost 5 bases and 9 bases, there was a span of 10 bases. Germline values: CDR1 MDHEN, CDR2 SYDVKM. CDR3 in DNA: TGTGCCAGCAGTCTAAAACTAAAAGCTTTCTTT. As protein: CASSLKLKAFF.

On this clonotype: The junction departs from the called germline gene at one end, perhaps through a read error. The chain uses TRBV4-1 and TRBJ2-1; 9 bases line up with TRBD2. The germline CDR1 and CDR2 sequences are MGHRA and YSYEKL. The CDR3 is 14 residues long. The CDR3 coding sequence is TGCACCAGCAGTCAGGCGGGAGGGTATAATGAGCAGTTCTTC. It is translated as CTSSQAGGYNEQFF.

The V gene is TRBV30, the J gene TRBJ1-2; D call uncertain. The CDR3 loop spans 14 amino acids. Germline V CDR1 and CDR2: GTSNPN, SVGIG (reference sequence). V was trimmed by 2 bases and J by 0 bases, leaving 10 bases between them. CDR3 residues: CAWSTGIPNYGYTF. For the CDR3, the DNA is TGTGCCTGGAGTACCGGGATCCCTAACTATGGCTACACCTTC.

Comments on this clonotype: Sequence at one end of the junction differs from germline and may be a read error. The chain has TRBV4-1 and TRBJ2-2; 9 bases map to TRBD1. Germline V gene sequence: CDR1 MGHRA, CDR2 YSYEKL. CDR3 size: 15 residues. Here the CDR3 DNA reads TGCGTCAGCAGCCCAGACAGGGGGAATGCCGGGGAGCTGTTTTTT. Translation: CVSSPDRGNAGELFF.

On this clonotype: A single base separates this from a much larger clone, so it may be a read error. The CDR3 is CAAVEKPLDQYF. In DNA form, the CDR3 reads TGTGCCGCCGTGGAAAAGCCCCTCGATCAGTACTTC. The genes are TRBV21-1 and TRBJ2-7. TRBV21-1 is termed a pseudogene. The CDR3 contains 12 residues.

The gene calls are TRBV11-1 and TRBJ2-1, with TRBD1 as a possible D gene (5 bases). The germline V gene encodes CDR1 SGHAT and CDR2 FQDESV (reference sequence). V lost 9 bases and J lost 5, with 11 bases in between. The CDR3 is 12 amino acids. CDR3 protein: CARNLQDNEQFF. The CDR3 DNA reads TGTGCCAGGAACTTACAGGACAATGAGCAGTTCTTC.

Of note for this clonotype: Its ends do not fully match the called genes, so a read error is possible. V gene TRBV29-1 combines with J gene TRBJ1-4; D unclear. CDR1 and CDR2 (germline): SQVTM, ANQGSEA. CDR3 size: 11 residues. DNA of the CDR3: TGCACCGTAGCACTCAATGAAAAATTGTTTTTT. Translating gives CTVALNEKLFF.

Details on this clonotype: One end of the junction fails to match germline, which may point to a read error. The V call is TRBV11-2, the J call TRBJ2-6; D may be TRBD2 (6 bases). The CDR3 has 16 residues. Germline loops: CDR1 SGHAT, CDR2 FQNNGV. CDR3 residues: CANTLSRGRGANVLTF. DNA of the CDR3: TGTGCCAACACCTTATCGCGGGGAAGAGGGGCCAACGTTCTGACTTTC.

Points on this clonotype: The junction shows a germline mismatch at one end, possibly a read error. The gene calls are TRBV12-3 or TRBV12-4 and TRBJ2-2, with 9 bases aligning to TRBD2. The CDR3 has 16 residues. As DNA, the CDR3 is TGTGCCAGCAATTTGTTAGCGGGAGTAGTCACCGGGGAGCTGTTTTTC. It codes for CASNLLAGVVTGELFF.

The gene calls are TRBV7-9 and TRBJ2-1; 10 bases are shared with TRBD2. Germline V CDR1 and CDR2: SEHNR, FQNEAQ (reference sequence). This CDR3 comprises 19 residues. The CDR3 reads CVSSAPMGGLADFGNEQFF. Written as DNA, the CDR3 is TGTGTCAGTAGCGCCCCAATGGGAGGACTAGCGGACTTCGGGAATGAGCAGTTCTTC.

The rearrangement uses TRBV4-1 and TRBJ1-5; 8 bases fit TRBD1. The CDR3 runs to 16 residues. J gave up 11 bases and V 6 bases, and 18 bases lay outside the gene matches. Germline V gives CDR1 MGHRA, CDR2 YSYEKL. The CDR3 loop is CASSQNTDRVGQSQHF. Here the CDR3 DNA reads TGCGCCAGCAGTCAAAACACGGACAGGGTCGGCCAGTCCCAGCATTTT.

V is TRBV10-3 and J is TRBJ2-7, with D uncertain. V lost 2 bases and J lost 0, with 8 bases in between. This CDR3 region has 14 residues. CDR1 is ENHRY and CDR2 is SYGVKD in the germline V gene. CDR3: CAISEPVGSYEQYF. As DNA, the CDR3 is TGTGCCATCAGTGAGCCCGTAGGCTCCTACGAGCAGTACTTC.

Turning to this clonotype: A single base separates this from a much larger clone, so it may be a read error. This chain connects TRBV28 to TRBJ1-5; 7 bases fit TRBD1. The CDR3 loop spans 17 amino acids. With 4 bases clipped from V and 0 bases from J, the junction kept 9 bases outside the gene matches. CDR1 is MDHEN, CDR2 SYDVKM, per germline. CDR3 bases: TGTGCCAGCAGTTCTGCGGACAGGCTTTATAGCAATCAGCCCCAGCATTTT. Its translation: CASSSADRLYSNQPQHF.